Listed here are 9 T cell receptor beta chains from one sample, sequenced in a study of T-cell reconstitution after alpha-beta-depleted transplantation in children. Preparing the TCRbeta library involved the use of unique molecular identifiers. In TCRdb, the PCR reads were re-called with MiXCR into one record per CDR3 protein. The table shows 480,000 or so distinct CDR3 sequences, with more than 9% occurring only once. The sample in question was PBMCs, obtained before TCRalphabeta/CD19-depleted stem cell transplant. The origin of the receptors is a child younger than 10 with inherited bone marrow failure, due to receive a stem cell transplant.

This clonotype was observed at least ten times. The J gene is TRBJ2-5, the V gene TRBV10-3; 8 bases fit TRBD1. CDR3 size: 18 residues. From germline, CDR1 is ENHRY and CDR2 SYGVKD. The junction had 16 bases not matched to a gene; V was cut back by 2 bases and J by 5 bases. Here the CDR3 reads CAISEGPMPDRAEETQYF. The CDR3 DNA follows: TGTGCCATCAGTGAGGGCCCGATGCCGGACAGGGCAGAGGAGACCCAGTACTTC.

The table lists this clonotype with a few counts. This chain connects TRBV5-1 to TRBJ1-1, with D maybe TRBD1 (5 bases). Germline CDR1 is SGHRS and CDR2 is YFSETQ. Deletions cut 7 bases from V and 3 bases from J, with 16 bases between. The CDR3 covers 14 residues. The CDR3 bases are TGCGCCAGCGGCGGGCCGACAGAGTACACTGAAGCTTTCTTT. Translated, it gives CASGGPTEYTEAFF. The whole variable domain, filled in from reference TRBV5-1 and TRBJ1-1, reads KAGVTQTPRYLIKTRGQQVTLSCSPISGHRSVSWYQQTPGQGLQFLFEYFSETQRNKGNFPGRFSGRQFSNSRSEMNVSTLELGDSALYLCASGGPTEYTEAFFGQGTRLTVV.

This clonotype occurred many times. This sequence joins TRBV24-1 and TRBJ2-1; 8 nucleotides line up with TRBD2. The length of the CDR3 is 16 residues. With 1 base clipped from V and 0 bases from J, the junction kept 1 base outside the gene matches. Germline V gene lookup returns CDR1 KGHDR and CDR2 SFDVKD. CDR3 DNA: TGTGCCACCAGTGATTTTACTAGCGGCTCCTACAATGAGCAGTTCTTC. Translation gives CATSDFTSGSYNEQFF.

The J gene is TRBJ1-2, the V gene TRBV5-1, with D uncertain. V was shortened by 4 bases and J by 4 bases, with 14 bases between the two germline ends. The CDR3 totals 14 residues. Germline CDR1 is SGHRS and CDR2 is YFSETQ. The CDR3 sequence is CASSPRENFYGYTF. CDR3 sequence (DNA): TGCGCCAGCAGCCCAAGAGAGAATTTCTATGGCTACACCTTC.

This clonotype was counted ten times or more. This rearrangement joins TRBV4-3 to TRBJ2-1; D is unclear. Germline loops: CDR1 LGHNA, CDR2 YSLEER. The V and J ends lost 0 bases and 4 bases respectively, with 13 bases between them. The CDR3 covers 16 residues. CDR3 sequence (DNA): TGCGCCAGCAGCCAAGATACAAGACTGGTTTACAATGAGCAGTTCTTC. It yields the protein CASSQDTRLVYNEQFF.

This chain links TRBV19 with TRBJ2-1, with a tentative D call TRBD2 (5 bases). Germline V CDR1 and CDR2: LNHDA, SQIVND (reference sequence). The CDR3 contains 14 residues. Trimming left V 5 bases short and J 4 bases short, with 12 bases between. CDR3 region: CASSSWGEYNEQFF. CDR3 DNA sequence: TGTGCCAGTAGTTCGTGGGGAGAATACAATGAGCAGTTCTTC.

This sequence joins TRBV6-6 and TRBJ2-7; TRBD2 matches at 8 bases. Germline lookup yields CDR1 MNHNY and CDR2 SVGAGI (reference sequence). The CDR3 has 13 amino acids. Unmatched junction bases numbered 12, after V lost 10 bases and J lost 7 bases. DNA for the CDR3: TGTGCCACTCGCCGGACTAGCCTAAATGAGCAGTACTTC. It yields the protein CATRRTSLNEQYF.

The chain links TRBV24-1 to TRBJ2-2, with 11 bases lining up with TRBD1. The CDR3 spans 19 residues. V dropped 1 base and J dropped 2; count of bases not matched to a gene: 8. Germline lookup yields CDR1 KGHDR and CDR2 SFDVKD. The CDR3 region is CATSDFPGTGGPNTGELFF. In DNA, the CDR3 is TGTGCCACCAGTGATTTCCCCGGGACAGGGGGGCCTAACACCGGGGAGCTGTTTTTT.

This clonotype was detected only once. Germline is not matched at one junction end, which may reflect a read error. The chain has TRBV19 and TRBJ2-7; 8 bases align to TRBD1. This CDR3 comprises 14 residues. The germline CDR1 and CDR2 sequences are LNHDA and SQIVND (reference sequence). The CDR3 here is CASRRTGIGYDQYF. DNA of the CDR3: TGTGCCAGTAGGAGGACAGGGATCGGCTACGATCAGTACTTC.